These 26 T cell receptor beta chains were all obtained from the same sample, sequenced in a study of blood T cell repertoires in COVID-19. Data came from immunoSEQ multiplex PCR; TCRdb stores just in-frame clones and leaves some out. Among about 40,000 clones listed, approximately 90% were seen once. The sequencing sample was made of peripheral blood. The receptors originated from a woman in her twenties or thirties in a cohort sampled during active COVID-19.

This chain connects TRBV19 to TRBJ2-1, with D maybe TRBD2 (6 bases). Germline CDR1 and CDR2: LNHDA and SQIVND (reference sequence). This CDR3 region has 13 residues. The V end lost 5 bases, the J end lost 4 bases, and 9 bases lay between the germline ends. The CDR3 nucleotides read TGTGCCAGTAGTGGCGGGGCTTACAATGAGCAGTTCTTC. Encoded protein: CASSGGAYNEQFF.

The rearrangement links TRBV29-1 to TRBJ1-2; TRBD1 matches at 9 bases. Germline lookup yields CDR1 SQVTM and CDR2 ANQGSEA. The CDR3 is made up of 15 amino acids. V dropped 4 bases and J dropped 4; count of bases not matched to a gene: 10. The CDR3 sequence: CSVATGGGGSYGYTF. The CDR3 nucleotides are TGCAGCGTTGCCACAGGGGGCGGTGGTAGCTATGGCTACACCTTC.

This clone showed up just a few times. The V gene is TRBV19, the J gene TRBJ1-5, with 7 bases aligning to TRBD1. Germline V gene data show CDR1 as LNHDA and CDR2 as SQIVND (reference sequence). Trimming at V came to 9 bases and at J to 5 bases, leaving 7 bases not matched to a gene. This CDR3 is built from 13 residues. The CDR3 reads CASIGQGDQPQHF. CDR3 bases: TGTGCCAGCATCGGGCAGGGGGATCAGCCCCAGCATTTT.

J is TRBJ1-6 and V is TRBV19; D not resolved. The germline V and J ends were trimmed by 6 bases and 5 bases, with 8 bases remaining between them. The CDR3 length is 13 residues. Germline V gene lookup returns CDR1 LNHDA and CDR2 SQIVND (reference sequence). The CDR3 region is CASRAGNNSPLHF. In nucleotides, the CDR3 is TGTGCCAGTAGGGCGGGGAATAATTCACCCCTCCACTTT.

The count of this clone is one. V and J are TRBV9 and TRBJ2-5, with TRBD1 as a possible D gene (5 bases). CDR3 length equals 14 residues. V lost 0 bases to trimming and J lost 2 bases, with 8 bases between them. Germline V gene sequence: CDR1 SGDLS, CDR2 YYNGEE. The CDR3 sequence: CASSVADSQETQYF. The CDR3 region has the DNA TGTGCCAGCAGCGTAGCTGACAGTCAAGAGACCCAGTACTTC.

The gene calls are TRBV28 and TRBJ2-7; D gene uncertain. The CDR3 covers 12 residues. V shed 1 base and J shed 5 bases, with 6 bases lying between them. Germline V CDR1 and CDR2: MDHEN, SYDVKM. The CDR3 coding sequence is TGTGCCAGCAGTTTATTACAGAACGAGCAGTACTTC. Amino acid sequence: CASSLLQNEQYF.

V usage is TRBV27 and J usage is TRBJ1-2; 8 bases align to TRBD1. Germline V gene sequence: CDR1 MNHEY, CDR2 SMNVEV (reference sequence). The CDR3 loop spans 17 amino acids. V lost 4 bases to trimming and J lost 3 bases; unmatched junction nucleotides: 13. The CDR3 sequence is CASSSGTGYLRDYGYTF. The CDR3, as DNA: TGTGCCAGCAGTTCTGGGACAGGTTATCTTCGGGACTATGGCTACACCTTC.

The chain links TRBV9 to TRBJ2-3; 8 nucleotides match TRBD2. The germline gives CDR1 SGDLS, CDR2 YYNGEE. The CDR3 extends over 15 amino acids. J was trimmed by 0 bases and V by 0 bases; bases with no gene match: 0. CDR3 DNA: TGTGCCAGCAGCGTAGCTAGCGGGAGCACAGATACGCAGTATTTT. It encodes CASSVASGSTDTQYF.

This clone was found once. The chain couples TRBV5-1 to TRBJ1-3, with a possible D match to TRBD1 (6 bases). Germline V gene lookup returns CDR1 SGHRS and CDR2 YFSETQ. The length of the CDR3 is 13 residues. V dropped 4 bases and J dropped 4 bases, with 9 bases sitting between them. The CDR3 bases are TGCGCCAGCAGCGGAGGACAGGGAAACACCATATATTTT. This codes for CASSGGQGNTIYF.

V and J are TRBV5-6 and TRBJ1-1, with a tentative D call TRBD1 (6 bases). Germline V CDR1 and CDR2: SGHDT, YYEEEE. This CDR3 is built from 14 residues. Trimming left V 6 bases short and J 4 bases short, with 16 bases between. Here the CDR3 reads CASTQTGRGTEAFF. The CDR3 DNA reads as TGTGCCAGCACCCAGACAGGAAGGGGCACTGAAGCTTTCTTT.

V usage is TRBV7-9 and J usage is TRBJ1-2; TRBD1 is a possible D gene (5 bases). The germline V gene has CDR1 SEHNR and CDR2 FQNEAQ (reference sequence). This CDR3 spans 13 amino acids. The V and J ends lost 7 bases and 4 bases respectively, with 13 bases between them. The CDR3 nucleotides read TGTGCCAGCACCGGCACCAGGGCCTATGGCTACACCTTC. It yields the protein CASTGTRAYGYTF.

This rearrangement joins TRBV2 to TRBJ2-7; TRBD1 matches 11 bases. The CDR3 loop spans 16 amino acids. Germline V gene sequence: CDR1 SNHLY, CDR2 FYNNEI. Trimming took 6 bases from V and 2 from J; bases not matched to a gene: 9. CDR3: CASRAIPGQGAYEQYF. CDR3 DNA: TGTGCCAGCAGGGCAATTCCGGGACAGGGGGCCTACGAGCAGTACTTC.

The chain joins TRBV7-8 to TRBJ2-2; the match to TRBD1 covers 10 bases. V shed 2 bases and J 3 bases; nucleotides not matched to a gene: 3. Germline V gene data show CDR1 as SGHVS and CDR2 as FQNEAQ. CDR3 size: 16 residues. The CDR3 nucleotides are TGTGCCAGCAGCTTAAGGGACAGGGGATACACCGGGGAGCTGTTTTTT. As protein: CASSLRDRGYTGELFF.

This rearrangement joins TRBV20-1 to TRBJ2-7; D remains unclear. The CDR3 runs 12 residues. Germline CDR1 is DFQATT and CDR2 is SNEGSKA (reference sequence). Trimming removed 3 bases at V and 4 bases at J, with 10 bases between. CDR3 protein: CSASDPSYEQYF. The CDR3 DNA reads TGCAGTGCTAGTGACCCGAGTTACGAGCAGTACTTC.

The CDR3 nucleotides read TGCGCCAGCAGCCAATTACCGGGACAGAACTACGAGCAGTACTTC. It codes for CASSQLPGQNYEQYF. The chain joins TRBV4-3 to TRBJ2-7; 7 positions match TRBD1. The germline gives CDR1 LGHNA, CDR2 YSLEER. The ends lost 2 bases at V and 3 bases at J; junction bases unmatched: 7. The CDR3 sequence is 15 residues long.

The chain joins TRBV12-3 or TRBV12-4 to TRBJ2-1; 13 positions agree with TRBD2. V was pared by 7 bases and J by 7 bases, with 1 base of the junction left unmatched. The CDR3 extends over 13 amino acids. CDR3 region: CASKGLAGNEQFF. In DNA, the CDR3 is TGTGCCAGCAAGGGACTAGCGGGGAATGAGCAGTTCTTC.

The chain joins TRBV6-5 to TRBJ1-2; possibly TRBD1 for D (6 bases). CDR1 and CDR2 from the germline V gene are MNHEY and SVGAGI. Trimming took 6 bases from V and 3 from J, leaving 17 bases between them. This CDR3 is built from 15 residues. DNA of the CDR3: TGTGCCAGCAGCCCCCGGGCGGGGGGCGACTATGGCTACACCTTC. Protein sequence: CASSPRAGGDYGYTF.

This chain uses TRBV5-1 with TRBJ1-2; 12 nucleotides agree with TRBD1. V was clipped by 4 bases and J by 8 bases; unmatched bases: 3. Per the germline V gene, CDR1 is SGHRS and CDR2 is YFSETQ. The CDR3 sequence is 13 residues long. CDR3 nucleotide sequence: TGCGCCAGCAGCCAGGGACAGGGGGCCGGCTACACCTTC. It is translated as CASSQGQGAGYTF.

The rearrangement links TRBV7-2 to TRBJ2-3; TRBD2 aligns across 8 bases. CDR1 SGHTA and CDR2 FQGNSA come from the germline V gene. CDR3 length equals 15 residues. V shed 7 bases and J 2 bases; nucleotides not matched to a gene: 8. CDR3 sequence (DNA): TGTGCCAGCAAGGTTAGCGGGATCAACACAGATACGCAGTATTTT. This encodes CASKVSGINTDTQYF.

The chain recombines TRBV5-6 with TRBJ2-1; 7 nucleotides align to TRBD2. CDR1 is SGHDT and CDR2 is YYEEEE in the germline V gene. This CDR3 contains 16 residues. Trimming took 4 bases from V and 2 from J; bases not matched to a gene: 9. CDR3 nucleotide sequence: TGTGCCAGCAGCACCGCGCCTAGCGGCCCCTACAATGAGCAGTTCTTC. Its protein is CASSTAPSGPYNEQFF.

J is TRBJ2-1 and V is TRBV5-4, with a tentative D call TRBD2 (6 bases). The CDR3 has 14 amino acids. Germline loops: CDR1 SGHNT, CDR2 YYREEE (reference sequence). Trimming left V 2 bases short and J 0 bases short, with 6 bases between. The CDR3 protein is CASSFSGSYNEQFF. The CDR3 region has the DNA TGTGCCAGCAGCTTTAGCGGCTCCTACAATGAGCAGTTCTTC.

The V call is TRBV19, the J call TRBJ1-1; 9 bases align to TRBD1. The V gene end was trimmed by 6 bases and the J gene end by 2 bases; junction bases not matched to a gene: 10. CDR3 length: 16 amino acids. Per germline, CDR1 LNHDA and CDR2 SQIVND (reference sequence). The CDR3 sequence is CASRIRGQGPNTEAFF. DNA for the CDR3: TGTGCCAGTAGAATAAGGGGACAGGGACCAAACACTGAAGCTTTCTTT.

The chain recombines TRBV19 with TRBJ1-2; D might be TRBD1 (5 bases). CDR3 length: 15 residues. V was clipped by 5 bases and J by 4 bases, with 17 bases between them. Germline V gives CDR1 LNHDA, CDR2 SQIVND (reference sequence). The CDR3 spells CASSHPGDRGYGYTF. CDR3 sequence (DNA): TGTGCCAGTAGTCACCCTGGGGATAGGGGCTATGGCTACACCTTC.

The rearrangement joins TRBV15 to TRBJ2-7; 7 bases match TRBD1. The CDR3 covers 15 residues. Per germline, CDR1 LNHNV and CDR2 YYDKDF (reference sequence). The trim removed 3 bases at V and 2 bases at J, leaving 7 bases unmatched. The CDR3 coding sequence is TGTGCCACCAGCAGTATCCGGACAGGCGCCTACGAGCAGTACTTC. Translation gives CATSSIRTGAYEQYF.

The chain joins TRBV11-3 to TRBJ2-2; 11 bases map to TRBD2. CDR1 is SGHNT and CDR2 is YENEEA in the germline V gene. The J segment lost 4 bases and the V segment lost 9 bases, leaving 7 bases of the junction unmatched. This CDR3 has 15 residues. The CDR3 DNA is TGTGCCAGTAACCCGGGACTAGCGGTCACCGGGGAGCTGTTTTTT. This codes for CASNPGLAVTGELFF.

The CDR3 sequence is CASSLFNYEQYF. The CDR3 nucleotides read TGTGCCAGCAGTTTATTCAACTACGAGCAGTACTTC. The chain uses TRBV28 and TRBJ2-7; D gene unclear. The CDR3 totals 12 residues. Trimming pared 1 base from V and 3 bases from J, leaving 4 bases between. Germline V gives CDR1 MDHEN, CDR2 SYDVKM.